The 5 T cell receptor beta chains in this list originate from one sample, sequenced in a study of cytomegalovirus exposure and HLA in healthy donors. The repertoire was sequenced with immunoSEQ multiplex PCR; TCRdb's copy has only in-frame clones and lacks some. Among roughly 60,000 clones, just under 95% were seen once, and the ten largest hold approximately 2.3%. Sequenced: PBMCs. These receptors were taken from a young man in good health and CMV-seronegative.

The chain carries TRBV27 and TRBJ2-1; possibly TRBD1 for D (5 bases). The CDR3 contains 16 residues. Germline assignment: CDR1 MNHEY and CDR2 SMNVEV (reference sequence). V gave up 2 bases and J gave up 0 bases, with 11 bases separating them. CDR3 in DNA: TGTGCCAGCAGTTTAGGGGCAGTGCTCTCCTACAATGAGCAGTTCTTC. This sequence encodes CASSLGAVLSYNEQFF.

A single count supports this clone. The chain uses TRBV5-1 and TRBJ2-3; 7 nucleotides line up with TRBD2. With 9 bases clipped from V and 2 bases from J, the junction kept 12 bases outside the gene matches. Germline V gene sequence: CDR1 SGHRS, CDR2 YFSETQ. The CDR3 runs to 15 residues. CDR3 nucleotide sequence: TGCGCCACCCAAACGGCGGGGGATTACACAGATACGCAGTATTTT. It encodes CATQTAGDYTDTQYF.

This clone appeared once. V and J are TRBV2 and TRBJ2-7, with D maybe TRBD1 (5 bases). V was cut by 3 bases and J by 4 bases, with 10 bases left in between. CDR3 length equals 13 residues. CDR1 and CDR2 (germline): SNHLY, FYNNEI. CDR3 amino acids: CASSEDTAYEQYF. In DNA, the CDR3 is TGTGCCAGCAGTGAGGACACAGCTTACGAGCAGTACTTC. Complete variable domain (other parts from reference TRBV2 and TRBJ2-7): EPEVTQTPSHQVTQMGQEVILRCVPISNHLYFYWYRQILGQKVEFLVSFYNNEISEKSEIFDDQFSVERPDGSNFTLKIRSTKLEDSAMYFCASSEDTAYEQYFGPGTRLTVT.

The gene calls are TRBV9 and TRBJ1-5; 8 nucleotides align to TRBD1. Per the germline V gene, CDR1 is SGDLS and CDR2 is YYNGEE. The CDR3 contains 16 residues. The V segment lost 3 bases and the J segment 3 bases; nucleotides outside the gene matches: 8. The CDR3 is CASSASGTGDNQPQHF. CDR3 nucleotides: TGTGCCAGCAGCGCCTCCGGGACAGGTGACAATCAGCCCCAGCATTTT.

The CDR3 sequence is CASSRSRETAEAFF. DNA for the CDR3: TGTGCCAGCAGTCGCTCCAGAGAGACAGCTGAAGCTTTCTTT. The gene calls are TRBV6-5 and TRBJ1-1, with D possibly matching TRBD1 (5 bases). Germline V CDR1 and CDR2: MNHEY, SVGAGI. Trimming cost V 5 bases and J 6 bases, with 16 bases left between them. CDR3 size: 14 residues.